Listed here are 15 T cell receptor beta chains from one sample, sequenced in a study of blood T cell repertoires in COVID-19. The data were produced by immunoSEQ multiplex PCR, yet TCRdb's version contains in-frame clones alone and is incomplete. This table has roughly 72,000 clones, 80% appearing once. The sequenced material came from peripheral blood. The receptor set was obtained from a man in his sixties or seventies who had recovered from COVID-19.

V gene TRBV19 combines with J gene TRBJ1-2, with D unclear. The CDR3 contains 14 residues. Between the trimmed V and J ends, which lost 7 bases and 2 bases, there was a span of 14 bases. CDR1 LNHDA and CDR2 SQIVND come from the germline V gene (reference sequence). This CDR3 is CASNGIAENYGYTF. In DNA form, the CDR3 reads TGTGCCAGTAACGGGATAGCTGAGAACTATGGCTACACCTTC.

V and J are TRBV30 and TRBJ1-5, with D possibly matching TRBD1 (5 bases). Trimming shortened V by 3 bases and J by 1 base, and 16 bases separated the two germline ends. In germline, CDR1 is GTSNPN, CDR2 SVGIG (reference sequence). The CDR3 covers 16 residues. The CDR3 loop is CAWRRQGGGSNQPQHF. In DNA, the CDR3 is TGTGCCTGGAGAAGGCAGGGCGGGGGGAGCAATCAGCCCCAGCATTTT.

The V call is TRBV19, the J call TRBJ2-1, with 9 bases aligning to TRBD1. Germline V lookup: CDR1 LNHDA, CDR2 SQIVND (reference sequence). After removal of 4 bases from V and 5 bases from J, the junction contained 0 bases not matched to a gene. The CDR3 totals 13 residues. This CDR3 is CASSRDRDNEQFF. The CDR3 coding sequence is TGTGCCAGTAGTAGGGACAGGGACAATGAGCAGTTCTTC.

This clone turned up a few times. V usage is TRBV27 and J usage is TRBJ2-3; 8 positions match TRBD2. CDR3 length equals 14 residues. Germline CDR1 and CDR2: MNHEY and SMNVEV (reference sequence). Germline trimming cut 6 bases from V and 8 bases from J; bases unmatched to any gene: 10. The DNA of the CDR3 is TGTGCCAGCAGGCCCCCGGGAGGGAAGGGTACGCAGTATTTT. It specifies CASRPPGGKGTQYF.

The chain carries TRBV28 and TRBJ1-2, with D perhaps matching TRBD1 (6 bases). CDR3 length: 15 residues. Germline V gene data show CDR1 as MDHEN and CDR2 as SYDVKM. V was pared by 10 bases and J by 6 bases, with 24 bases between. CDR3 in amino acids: CATIKPGVGDNGYTF. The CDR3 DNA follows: TGTGCCACGATAAAACCAGGGGTAGGAGATAATGGCTACACCTTC.

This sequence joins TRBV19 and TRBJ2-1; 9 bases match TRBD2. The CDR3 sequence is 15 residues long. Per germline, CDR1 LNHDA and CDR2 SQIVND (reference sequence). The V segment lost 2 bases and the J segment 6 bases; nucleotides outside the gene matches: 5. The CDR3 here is CASSIRTSVFNEQFF. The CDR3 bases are TGTGCCAGTAGTATAAGGACTAGCGTCTTCAATGAGCAGTTCTTC.

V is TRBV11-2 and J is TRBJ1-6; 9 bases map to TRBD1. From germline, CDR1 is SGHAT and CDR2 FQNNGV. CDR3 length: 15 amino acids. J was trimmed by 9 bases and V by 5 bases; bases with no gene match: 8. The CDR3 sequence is CASSLSGTGSSPLHF. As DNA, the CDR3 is TGTGCCAGCAGCCTGTCCGGGACAGGGTCTTCACCCCTCCACTTT.

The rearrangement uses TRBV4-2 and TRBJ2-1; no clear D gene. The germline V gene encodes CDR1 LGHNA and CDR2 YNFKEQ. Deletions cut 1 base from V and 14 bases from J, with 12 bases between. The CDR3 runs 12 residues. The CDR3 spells CASSQVNLVKFF. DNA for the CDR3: TGTGCCAGCAGCCAAGTTAATTTAGTAAAGTTCTTC.

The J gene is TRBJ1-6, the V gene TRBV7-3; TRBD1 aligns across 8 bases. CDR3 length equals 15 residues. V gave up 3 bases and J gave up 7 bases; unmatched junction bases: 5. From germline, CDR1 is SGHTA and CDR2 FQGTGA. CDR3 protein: CASSLSAGGNSPLHF. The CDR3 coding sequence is TGTGCCAGCAGCTTGTCAGCAGGGGGCAATTCACCCCTCCACTTT.

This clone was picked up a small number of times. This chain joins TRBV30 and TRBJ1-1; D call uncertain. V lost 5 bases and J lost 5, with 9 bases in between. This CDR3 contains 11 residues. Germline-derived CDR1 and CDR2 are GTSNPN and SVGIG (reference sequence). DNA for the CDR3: TGTGCCTGGGAGGGCGGGACTGAAGCTTTCTTT. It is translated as CAWEGGTEAFF.

The CDR3 here is CASSDDGTGGNEKLFF. The CDR3 nucleotides read TGTGCCAGCAGTGATGACGGGACAGGGGGGAATGAAAAACTGTTTTTT. This chain connects TRBV25-1 to TRBJ1-4, with TRBD1 matching 11 bases. The CDR3 consists of 16 residues. Germline loops: CDR1 MGHDK, CDR2 SYGVNS. With 3 bases clipped from V and 5 bases from J, the junction kept 5 bases outside the gene matches.

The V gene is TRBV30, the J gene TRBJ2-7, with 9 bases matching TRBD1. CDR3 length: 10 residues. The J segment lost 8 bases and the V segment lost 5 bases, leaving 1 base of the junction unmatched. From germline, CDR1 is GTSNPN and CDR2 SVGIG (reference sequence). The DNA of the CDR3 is TGTGCCTGGGGACAGGGGAAGCAGTACTTC. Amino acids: CAWGQGKQYF.

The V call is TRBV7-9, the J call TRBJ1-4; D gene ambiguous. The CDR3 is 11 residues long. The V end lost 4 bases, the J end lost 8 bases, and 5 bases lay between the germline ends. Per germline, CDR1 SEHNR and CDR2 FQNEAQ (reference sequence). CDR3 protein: CASSSREKLFF. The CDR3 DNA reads TGTGCCAGCAGCTCCCGGGAAAAACTGTTTTTT.

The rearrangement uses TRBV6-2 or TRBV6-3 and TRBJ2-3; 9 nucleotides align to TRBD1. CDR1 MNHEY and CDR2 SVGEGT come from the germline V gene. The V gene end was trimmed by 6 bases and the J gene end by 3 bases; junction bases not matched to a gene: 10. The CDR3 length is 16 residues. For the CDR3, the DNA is TGTGCCAGCAGCCGAGGGACAGGGTCGAGTACAGATACGCAGTATTTT. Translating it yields CASSRGTGSSTDTQYF.

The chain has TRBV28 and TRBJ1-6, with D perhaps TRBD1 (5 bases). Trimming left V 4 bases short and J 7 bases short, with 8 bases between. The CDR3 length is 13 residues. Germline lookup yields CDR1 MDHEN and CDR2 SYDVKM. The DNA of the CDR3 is TGTGCCAGCAGTTGGGGGGGGAATTCACCCCTCCACTTT. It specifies CASSWGGNSPLHF. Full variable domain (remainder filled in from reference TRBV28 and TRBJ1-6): DVKVTQSSRYLVKRTGEKVFLECVQDMDHENMFWYRQDPGLGLRLIYFSYDVKMKEKGDIPEGYSVSREKKERFSLILESASTNQTSMYLCASSWGGNSPLHFGNGTRLTVT.